This entry features one T cell receptor (beta chain) sequence. In the study's own analysis: Scientists estimated how many nucleated cells there were by amplifying reference gene primers. Sequencing was performed with immunoSEQ multiplex PCR; in TCRdb, only in-frame clones are kept and a portion is missing. V, J and clone size reflect that table, while D and trimming were determined from the DNA. The repertoire holds under 200,000 clones, with 75% to 90% as singletons. These data are taken from a study of blood T cell repertoires in COVID-19. Turning to the study itself: The United States, Italy and Spain provided the acute and convalescent COVID-19 samples. T cells, B-cell-depleted T cells, or PBMCs supplied cDNA or gDNA.

Input material: peripheral blood. This clonotype was sampled from a man between 60 and 75 years old with acute or convalescent COVID-19.

The DNA for the CDR3 is TGCAGCGTTGGTTTACCAGGGGGCGATGAGCAGTTCTTC. Translation: CSVGLPGGDEQFF. The chain uses TRBV29-1 and TRBJ2-1, with TRBD1 matching 8 bases. The CDR3 is 13 residues long. V dropped 4 bases and J dropped 8; count of bases not matched to a gene: 7. Germline V gives CDR1 SQVTM, CDR2 ANQGSEA.